A selection of T cell receptor beta chains follows, all from one sample in a study of breast tumors, draining lymph nodes, adjacent tissues. In TCRdb, the multiplex PCR reads were re-called with MiXCR into one record per CDR3 protein. The profile shows about 180,000 distinct CDR3 sequences, 30% to 35% of them singletons. Sequenced material: axillary lymph node tissue. The receptors were sampled from a female donor with breast cancer. Some clones in this sample may be carry-over from other donors' samples. The CDR3 runs from the conserved cysteine through the conserved F or W. A D gene is named only where the DNA matches it firmly. Clone size appears in some rows only: once, few, many, or a class for an expanded clone.

d_call clone_size j_call v_call cdr3_aa cdr3_nt
TRBD1 - TRBJ2-3 TRBV7-7 CANSLNRGDTDTQYF TGTGCTAACAGCCTAAACAGGGGCGACACAGATACGCAGTATTTT
TRBD2 many TRBJ2-1 TRBV20-1 CSALKLTSGRANEQFF TGCAGTGCTTTAAAACTTACTAGCGGGAGGGCCAATGAGCAGTTCTTC
- many TRBJ1-2 TRBV6-4 CASSDAGVKGPTDGYTF TGTGCCAGCAGTGACGCCGGAGTCAAAGGGCCGACAGACGGCTACACCTTC
TRBD2 many TRBJ2-2 TRBV20-1 CSAPSRTSGSPGGELFF TGCAGTGCTCCGAGCAGGACTAGCGGGAGCCCCGGCGGGGAGCTGTTTTTT
- many TRBJ2-7 TRBV19 CANIGRRSYEQYF TGTGCCAACATCGGGAGACGGTCCTACGAGCAGTACTTC
- - TRBJ1-2 TRBV27 CASSSTGIPNYGYTF TGTGCCAGCAGTTCTACAGGGATTCCTAACTATGGCTACACCTTC
TRBD2 many TRBJ2-3 TRBV6-5 CASSYSLPASGGTGAQYF TGTGCCAGCAGTTACTCGCTCCCAGCTAGCGGGGGGACGGGGGCGCAGTATTTT
- many TRBJ1-1 TRBV2 CASSEPKERKF TGTGCCAGCAGTGAACCTAAAGAACGTAAATTT
- many TRBJ2-3 TRBV15 CATSIKFSTDTQYF TGTGCCACCAGCATTAAATTTAGCACAGATACGCAGTATTTT
- many TRBJ1-2 TRBV7-9 CASSLDRGHGYTF TGTGCCAGCAGCTTAGATCGTGGTCATGGCTACACCTTC
- many TRBJ2-7 TRBV20-1 CSARGYGDPTSYEQYF TGCAGTGCTAGGGGTTACGGGGACCCCACCTCCTACGAGCAGTACTTC
- many TRBJ1-5 TRBV7-6 CASSSAQHQPQHF TGTGCCAGCTCCTCGGCGCAACATCAGCCCCAGCATTTT
- many TRBJ1-4 TRBV25-1 CASSEPPGQLFF TGTGCCAGCAGTGAACCCCCGGGGCAGCTGTTTTTT
- - TRBJ2-2 TRBV20-1 CSAVGHANTAELFF TGCAGTGCTGTGGGGCACGCGAACACCGCGGAGCTGTTTTTT
- - TRBJ2-1 TRBV24-1 CATSATWNVQFF TGTGCCACCAGCGCAACGTGGAATGTGCAGTTCTTC
- - TRBJ1-2 TRBV12-3/TRBV12-4 CASSLAQLINYGYTF TGTGCCAGCAGTTTAGCACAGTTAATTAACTATGGCTACACCTTC
- many TRBJ2-7 TRBV5-5 CASSRNYEQYF TGTGCCAGCAGCCGGAACTACGAGCAGTACTTC
- few TRBJ1-1 TRBV20-1 CSAYHKTVNTEAFF TGCAGTGCTTACCATAAGACCGTAAACACTGAAGCTTTCTTT
TRBD2 few TRBJ2-7 TRBV28 CASSLWPSGNQRYF TGTGCCAGCAGTTTATGGCCTAGCGGGAACCAGCGGTACTTC
TRBD1 many TRBJ1-4 TRBV12-3/TRBV12-4 CASSPPRWQGGLIGEKLFF TGTGCCAGCAGTCCCCCCCGGTGGCAGGGGGGGCTAATTGGGGAAAAACTGTTTTTT
- - TRBJ1-4 TRBV7-2 CASSSGRTNEKLFF TGTGCCAGCAGCTCCGGGAGAACTAATGAAAAACTGTTTTTT
TRBD1 - TRBJ2-5 TRBV29-1 CSVSGTGFQETQYF TGCAGCGTTTCCGGGACAGGGTTTCAAGAGACCCAGTACTTC
- - TRBJ1-4 TRBV5-6 CASSLHGTGSKEKLFF TGTGCCAGCAGCCTTCACGGAACAGGGAGCAAAGAGAAACTGTTTTTT
TRBD1 many TRBJ1-2 TRBV5-1 CASSDEGQGSGYGYTF TGCGCCAGCAGCGACGAGGGACAGGGCTCCGGCTATGGCTACACCTTC
TRBD2 - TRBJ2-6 TRBV24-1 CATSDSASGRHNVLTF TGTGCCACCAGTGATTCAGCAAGCGGGAGACACAACGTCCTGACTTTC
TRBD1 many TRBJ2-7 TRBV9 CASSVGTGGNPYEQYF TGTGCCAGCAGCGTAGGGACAGGGGGCAACCCCTACGAGCAGTACTTC
- many TRBJ1-4 TRBV10-3 CAISEYKAEANEKLFF TGTGCCATCAGTGAGTATAAGGCGGAAGCTAATGAAAAACTGTTTTTT